This T cell receptor beta chain was observed in a study of T cells in Graves' hyperthyroidism and ophthalmopathy. Study observations and caveats: It was a median roughly six months before onset that the model predicted ophthalmopathy. In blood, most of the thyroid clonotypes expanded above 0.001 were also present. Ophthalmopathy stood apart from stable hyperthyroidism in a 13 V-J model.

This clonotype was seen many times. The target antigen is unknown. Amplified TCR beta CDR3 regions derived from RNA transcripts. The HTBI primer set served for first-round RT-PCR of the TCR CDR3. From the multiplex PCR reads, TCRdb called clonotypes with MiXCR, one entry per CDR3 protein. In the table there are around 600,000 distinct CDR3 sequences, approximately 15% of which are singletons. This sample holds PBMCs from roughly 10 ml fresh peripheral blood. The sequence was obtained from a middle-aged woman with Graves' ophthalmopathy. Sequencing input: blood.

The CDR3 region has the DNA TGTGCCAGCAGTGAAGATTCCACTGAAGCTTTCTTT. Its protein product is CASSEDSTEAFF. The chain links TRBV2 to TRBJ1-1; D uncertain. The germline gives CDR1 SNHLY, CDR2 FYNNEI. The CDR3 contains 12 residues. Trimming left V 1 base short and J 4 bases short, with 4 bases between.